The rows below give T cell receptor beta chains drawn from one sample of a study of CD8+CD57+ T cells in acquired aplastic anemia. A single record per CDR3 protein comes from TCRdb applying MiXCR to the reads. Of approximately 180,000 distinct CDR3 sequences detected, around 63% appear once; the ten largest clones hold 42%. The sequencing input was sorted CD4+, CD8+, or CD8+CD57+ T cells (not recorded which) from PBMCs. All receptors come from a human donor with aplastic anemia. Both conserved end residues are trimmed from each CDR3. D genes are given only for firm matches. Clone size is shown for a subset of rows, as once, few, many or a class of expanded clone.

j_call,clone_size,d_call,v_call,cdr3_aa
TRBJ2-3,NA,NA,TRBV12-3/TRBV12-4,ASSFLGSTDTQY
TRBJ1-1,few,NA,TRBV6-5,ASSTGGTEAF
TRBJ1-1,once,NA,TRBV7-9,ASSFRTVTKAF
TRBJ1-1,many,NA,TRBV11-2,ASSPWSGSENTEAF
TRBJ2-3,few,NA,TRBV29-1,SVTQDSTDTQY
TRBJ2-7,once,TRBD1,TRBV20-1,SASPGQGAREQY
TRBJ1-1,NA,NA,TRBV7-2,ASSRSGAEAF
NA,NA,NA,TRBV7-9,ASSLGTETQY
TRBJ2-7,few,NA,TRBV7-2,ASSYVREQY
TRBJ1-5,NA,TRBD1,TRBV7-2,ASSFGQGNQPQH
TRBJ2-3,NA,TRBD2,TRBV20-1,SATLAGLASTDTQY
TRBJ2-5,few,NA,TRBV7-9,ASILVGSGETQY
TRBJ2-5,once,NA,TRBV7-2,ASSPRTTQETQY
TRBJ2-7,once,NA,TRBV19,ASRALHYEQY
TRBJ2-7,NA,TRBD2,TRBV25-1,ASSDSRGGYSYEQY
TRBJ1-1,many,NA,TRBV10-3,AISDGTQTEAF
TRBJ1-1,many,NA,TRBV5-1,ASNSGSQEAF
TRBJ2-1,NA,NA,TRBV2,ASSMDDNEQF
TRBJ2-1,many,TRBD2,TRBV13,ASSFVSGADEQF
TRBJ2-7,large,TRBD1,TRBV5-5,ASSYYGTGYSYEQY
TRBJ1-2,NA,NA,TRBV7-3,ASSLSPQGYGYT
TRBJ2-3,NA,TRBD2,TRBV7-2,ASSLVAGSVDTQY
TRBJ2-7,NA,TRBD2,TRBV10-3,AISEPLAGAHEQY
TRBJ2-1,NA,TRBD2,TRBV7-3,ASSLTSGGGNGQF
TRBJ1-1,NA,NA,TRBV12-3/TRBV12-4,ASSFSGSNEAF
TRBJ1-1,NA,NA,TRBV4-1,ASSHTQGVTEAF
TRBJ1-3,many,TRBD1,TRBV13,ASRRRTGQGFIAGNTIY
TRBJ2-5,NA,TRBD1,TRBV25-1,ASSPGQLYQETQY
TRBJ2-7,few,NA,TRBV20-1,SAPQQGYAYEQY
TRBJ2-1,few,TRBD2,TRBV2,ASSEDRTS
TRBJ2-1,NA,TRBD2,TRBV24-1,ASSTQSGRSYNEQF
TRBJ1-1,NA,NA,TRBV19,ASSISRINEAF
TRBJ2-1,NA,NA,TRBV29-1,SVEGERQSSYNEQF
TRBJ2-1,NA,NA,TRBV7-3,ASSIGLNEQF
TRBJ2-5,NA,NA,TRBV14,ASSPWNRETQY
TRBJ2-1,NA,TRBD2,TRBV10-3,AISPGLGTDEQF
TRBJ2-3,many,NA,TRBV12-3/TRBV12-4,ASSLSGHSTDTQY
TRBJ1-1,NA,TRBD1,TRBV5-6,ASSPQGMNTEAF
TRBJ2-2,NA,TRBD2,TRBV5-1,ASSLLAGVEGGELF
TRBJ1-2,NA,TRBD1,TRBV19,VSSTTGQGRYGYT
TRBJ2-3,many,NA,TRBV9,ASSVYRGAYTDTQY
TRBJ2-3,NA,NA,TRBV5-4,ASTTWDTDTQY
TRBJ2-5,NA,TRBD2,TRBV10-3,AISESTSGGSETQY
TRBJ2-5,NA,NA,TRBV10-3,AISERGETQY
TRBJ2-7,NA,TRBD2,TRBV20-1,SASGRSSYEQY
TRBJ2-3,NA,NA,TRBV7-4,ASSVSWLGGDTQY
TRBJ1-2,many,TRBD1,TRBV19,ASSIGGRGRSGYT
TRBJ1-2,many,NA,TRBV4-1,ASSQDQVETRDGYT
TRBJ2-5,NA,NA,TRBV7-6,ASSLGGGASETQY
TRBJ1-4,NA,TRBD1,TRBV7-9,ASSLVTGGSLELF
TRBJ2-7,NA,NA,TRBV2,ASVVWGHSYEQY
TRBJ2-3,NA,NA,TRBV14,ASSQVHTDTQY
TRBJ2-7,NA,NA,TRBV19,ASSLVAGSYEQY
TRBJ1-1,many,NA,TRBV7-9,ASSAYREQNTEAF
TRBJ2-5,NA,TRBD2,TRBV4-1,ASSEIGLAGGKTQY
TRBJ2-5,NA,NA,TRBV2,ASSIQETQY
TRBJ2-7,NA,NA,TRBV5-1,ASSADLESEQY
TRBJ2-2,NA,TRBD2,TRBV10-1,ASRTSADTGELF
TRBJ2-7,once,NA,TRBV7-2,ASSSAVGWANYEQY
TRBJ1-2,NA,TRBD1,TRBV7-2,ASSLGDSGYGYT